Each of the 27 T cell receptor beta chains below was sequenced from the same sample in a study of T-cell reconstitution after alpha-beta-depleted transplantation in children. A library of TCRbeta sequences, prepared with unique molecular identifiers, was generated. TCRdb reanalysed the PCR reads using MiXCR and keeps one entry per CDR3 protein. The sample yields about 420,000 distinct CDR3 sequences, about a sixth seen once. Sequencing was performed on PBMCs, mostly from graft donor cells, taken 360 days after TCRalphabeta/CD19-depleted stem cell transplant. The receptors stem from a boy in the first two years of life who had a stem cell transplant for Wiskott-Aldrich syndrome, so the T cells may come from the graft donor.

This clonotype was observed many times. The V call is TRBV12-3 or TRBV12-4, the J call TRBJ1-2, with D perhaps TRBD1 (6 bases). The length of the CDR3 is 13 residues. Trimming left V 6 bases short and J 7 bases short, with 15 bases between. The CDR3 spells CASSPVQGVGYTF. CDR3 DNA sequence: TGTGCCAGCAGCCCTGTACAGGGCGTTGGCTACACCTTC.

The J gene is TRBJ2-1, the V gene TRBV4-2; no reliable D call. V lost 2 bases and J 5 bases, leaving 16 bases between the germline ends. CDR3 length equals 16 residues. CDR1 is LGHNA, CDR2 YNFKEQ, per germline. CDR3 in DNA: TGTGCCAGCAGCCAACTCACCAGTCCCCTTAACAATGAGCAGTTCTTC. Protein: CASSQLTSPLNNEQFF.

This clonotype was counted only a few times. The rearrangement uses TRBV5-1 and TRBJ2-7, with D uncertain. Deletions cut 4 bases from V and 1 base from J, with 9 bases between. The CDR3 length is 13 residues. CDR1 and CDR2 from the germline V gene are SGHRS and YFSETQ. The CDR3 coding sequence is TGCGCCAGCAGCCCCGTTCCTTCCTACGAGCAGTACTTC. Amino acid sequence: CASSPVPSYEQYF. Based on the CDR3 plus reference TRBV5-1 and TRBJ2-7, the full variable domain is KAGVTQTPRYLIKTRGQQVTLSCSPISGHRSVSWYQQTPGQGLQFLFEYFSETQRNKGNFPGRFSGRQFSNSRSEMNVSTLELGDSALYLCASSPVPSYEQYFGPGTRLTVT.

This clonotype has a handful of counts. The chain joins TRBV7-9 to TRBJ2-4, with D perhaps TRBD2 (6 bases). The V gene's germline CDR1 is SEHNR and CDR2 FQNEAQ (reference sequence). Trimming cost V 5 bases and J 13 bases, with 15 bases left between them. The CDR3 consists of 12 residues. DNA of the CDR3: TGTGCCAGCAGCCAGGAGGGAATACCCCAGTACTTC. Its translation is CASSQEGIPQYF.

The chain couples TRBV5-1 to TRBJ2-7, with 8 bases that match TRBD1. J lost 7 bases, V lost 4 bases, and 10 bases had no gene match. Germline V gene data show CDR1 as SGHRS and CDR2 as YFSETQ. The CDR3 length is 14 residues. The CDR3 here is CASSKGQGRGEQYF. The DNA for the CDR3 is TGCGCCAGCAGCAAAGGACAGGGACGGGGGGAGCAGTACTTC.

This chain joins TRBV5-1 and TRBJ2-3, with 13 bases aligning to TRBD2. CDR1 SGHRS and CDR2 YFSETQ come from the germline V gene. The CDR3 consists of 16 residues. The ends lost 4 bases at V and 3 bases at J; junction bases unmatched: 5. As DNA, the CDR3 is TGCGCCAGCAGCGGGGGACTAGCGGGGACTACAGATACGCAGTATTTT. Translating gives CASSGGLAGTTDTQYF. Together with reference TRBV5-1 and TRBJ2-3, the CDR3 gives the full variable domain: KAGVTQTPRYLIKTRGQQVTLSCSPISGHRSVSWYQQTPGQGLQFLFEYFSETQRNKGNFPGRFSGRQFSNSRSEMNVSTLELGDSALYLCASSGGLAGTTDTQYFGPGTRLTVL.

The sample holds a few counts of this clonotype. This chain links TRBV7-9 with TRBJ1-1; tentatively, D is TRBD1 (6 bases). V was pared by 6 bases and J by 2 bases, with 10 bases between. The CDR3 sequence is 13 residues long. Per germline, CDR1 SEHNR and CDR2 FQNEAQ (reference sequence). CDR3 in amino acids: CASSIGGNTEAFF. The CDR3 nucleotides are TGTGCCAGCAGTATAGGGGGAAACACTGAAGCTTTCTTT.

The rearrangement links TRBV11-1 to TRBJ2-7; 16 bases are shared with TRBD2. This CDR3 spans 18 amino acids. After removal of 1 base from V and 3 bases from J, the junction contained 6 bases not matched to a gene. CDR1 is SGHAT, CDR2 FQDESV, per germline (reference sequence). Written as DNA, the CDR3 is TGTGCCAGCAGCTTAGTCGGGACTAGCGGGAGGGTCGGCTACGAGCAGTACTTC. Translated: CASSLVGTSGRVGYEQYF.

V is TRBV5-1 and J is TRBJ2-7; possible D gene TRBD1, 5 bases. The CDR3 is made up of 13 amino acids. Germline V gene sequence: CDR1 SGHRS, CDR2 YFSETQ. The V end lost 5 bases, the J end lost 0 bases, and 9 bases lay between the germline ends. The CDR3 sequence is CASRPRASYEQYF. The CDR3 DNA sequence: TGCGCCAGCAGACCCAGGGCCTCCTACGAGCAGTACTTC.

The V and J genes are TRBV10-3 and TRBJ2-5, with D perhaps TRBD1 (5 bases). The CDR3 consists of 13 residues. CDR1 is ENHRY, CDR2 SYGVKD, per germline. The germline V and J ends were trimmed by 0 bases and 4 bases, with 6 bases remaining between them. DNA for the CDR3: TGTGCCATCAGTGAGTCAGGGGCAGAGACCCAGTACTTC. Its protein product is CAISESGAETQYF.

This chain uses TRBV29-1 with TRBJ2-5; 8 bases map to TRBD2. The CDR3 contains 16 residues. Germline V lookup: CDR1 SQVTM, CDR2 ANQGSEA. The V and J ends lost 4 bases and 1 base, in that order; junction bases with no gene match: 11. This CDR3 reads CSVGGRKRGLQETQYF. In DNA form, the CDR3 reads TGCAGCGTTGGGGGCAGGAAGCGGGGGCTCCAAGAGACCCAGTACTTC.

This clonotype has a handful of counts. The rearrangement uses TRBV10-3 and TRBJ1-2, with D possibly being TRBD1 (6 bases). This CDR3 contains 15 residues. The V end was cut by 0 bases, the J end by 2 bases, with 10 bases between. Germline V gene lookup returns CDR1 ENHRY and CDR2 SYGVKD. The DNA for the CDR3 is TGTGCCATCAGTGAGTCGTGGGGGCTGAACTATGGCTACACCTTC. It is translated as CAISESWGLNYGYTF.

This clonotype was seen a few times. The J gene is TRBJ2-1, the V gene TRBV7-2; 9 bases are shared with TRBD2. CDR1 is SGHTA, CDR2 FQGNSA, per germline. The V gene end was trimmed by 3 bases and the J gene end by 8 bases; junction bases not matched to a gene: 29. The CDR3 totals 22 residues. The CDR3 loop reads CASSFRRLTVGPGSGRWDEQFF. CDR3 nucleotides: TGTGCCAGCAGCTTTAGGCGTTTAACCGTTGGTCCTGGTAGCGGGAGATGGGATGAGCAGTTCTTC.

This sequence joins TRBV5-1 and TRBJ1-1, with 8 bases identical to TRBD1. The CDR3 has 17 amino acids. After removal of 2 bases from V and 0 bases from J, the junction contained 9 bases not matched to a gene. CDR1 is SGHRS and CDR2 is YFSETQ in the germline V gene. CDR3 in DNA: TGCGCCAGCAGCTTTAACCTTAAGACAGGGGTGAACACTGAAGCTTTCTTT. It yields the protein CASSFNLKTGVNTEAFF.

The CDR3 loop reads CSAHRDPYNEQFF. Written as DNA, the CDR3 is TGCAGTGCTCACAGGGATCCCTACAATGAGCAGTTCTTC. The chain links TRBV20-1 to TRBJ2-1; D possibly corresponds to TRBD1 (6 bases). Germline-derived CDR1 and CDR2 are DFQATT and SNEGSKA (reference sequence). The CDR3 is made up of 13 amino acids. Trimming cost V 5 bases and J 2 bases, with 10 bases left between them.

This clonotype was seen a handful of times. V usage is TRBV2 and J usage is TRBJ2-2, with 14 bases aligning to TRBD2. Germline V gives CDR1 SNHLY, CDR2 FYNNEI. J lost 2 bases, V lost 6 bases, and 11 bases had no gene match. The CDR3 covers 19 residues. The CDR3 bases are TGTGCCAGCAGCCGCACCGGACTAGCGGGGGGCCCTAACACCGGGGAGCTGTTTTTT. As protein: CASSRTGLAGGPNTGELFF.

This CDR3 is CASSFAGGVDEQYF. In DNA form, the CDR3 reads TGTGCCAGCTCATTCGCGGGGGGTGTCGACGAGCAGTACTTC. The chain recombines TRBV18 with TRBJ2-7, with 8 bases identical to TRBD2. V gave up 5 bases and J gave up 5 bases; unmatched junction bases: 8. From germline, CDR1 is KGHSH and CDR2 LQKENI. The CDR3 has 14 residues.

The chain combines TRBV27 with TRBJ2-7; D gene unclear. CDR3 length: 16 residues. Per the germline V gene, CDR1 is MNHEY and CDR2 is SMNVEV (reference sequence). The germline V and J ends were trimmed by 1 base and 3 bases, with 16 bases remaining between them. The CDR3 sequence is CASSLLPDKVFYEQYF. The CDR3 coding sequence is TGTGCCAGCAGTTTATTGCCAGACAAGGTCTTCTACGAGCAGTACTTC.

The chain has TRBV10-2 and TRBJ2-7, with 9 positions matching TRBD2. There are 15 residues in the CDR3. In germline, CDR1 is WSHSY, CDR2 SAAADI. V lost 0 bases to trimming and J lost 3 bases; unmatched junction nucleotides: 3. The CDR3, as DNA: TGCGCCAGCAGTGAGTCTAGCGGGAGTGTCTACGAGCAGTACTTC. Its translation: CASSESSGSVYEQYF.

The genes are TRBV4-3 and TRBJ1-5; D not certain. Germline CDR1 is LGHNA and CDR2 is YSLEER. CDR3 length: 14 residues. V lost 0 bases, J lost 6 bases, and 9 bases lay in between. DNA for the CDR3: TGCGCCAGCAGCCAAGATTGGTTGACTCAGCCCCAGCATTTT. It specifies CASSQDWLTQPQHF.

This clonotype has more than one count but fewer than ten. This CDR3 reads CASSSRREGDTQYF. In nucleotides, the CDR3 is TGTGCCAGCAGCTCGCGCAGGGAGGGCGATACGCAGTATTTT. V gene TRBV7-9 combines with J gene TRBJ2-3; 7 nucleotides align to TRBD2. V lost 4 bases, J lost 6 bases, and 7 bases stayed unmatched. Germline V gene lookup returns CDR1 SEHNR and CDR2 FQNEAQ (reference sequence). The length of the CDR3 is 14 residues.

This clonotype has more than one count but fewer than ten. J is TRBJ2-1 and V is TRBV20-1; 11 nucleotides line up with TRBD2. The ends lost 6 bases at V and 3 bases at J; junction bases unmatched: 7. The CDR3 spans 15 residues. Germline values: CDR1 DFQATT, CDR2 SNEGSKA (reference sequence). CDR3 residues: CSALMGLAVYNEQFF. In DNA form, the CDR3 reads TGCAGTGCCCTGATGGGACTAGCGGTCTACAATGAGCAGTTCTTC.

This clonotype was detected a few times. The V gene is TRBV5-1, the J gene TRBJ2-7; TRBD1 matches 8 bases. Germline CDR1 and CDR2: SGHRS and YFSETQ. The length of the CDR3 is 15 residues. V was pared by 4 bases and J by 3 bases, with 9 bases of the junction left unmatched. The CDR3, as DNA: TGCGCCAGCAGCCACTCAGGGGGCTGGAGCTACGAGCAGTACTTC. This encodes CASSHSGGWSYEQYF.

The chain has TRBV6-1 and TRBJ2-1, with 7 bases matching TRBD2. Germline V CDR1 and CDR2: MNHNS, SASEGT. This CDR3 contains 15 residues. J lost 4 bases, V lost 5 bases, and 8 bases had no gene match. CDR3 DNA: TGTGCCAGCAGTCAAAAGCGGGGCCCTTACAATGAGCAGTTCTTC. Its translation is CASSQKRGPYNEQFF.

DNA for the CDR3: TGTGCCAGCAGCGTGAGAGGGTCCTACGAGCAGTACTTC. Translation: CASSVRGSYEQYF. This chain joins TRBV7-9 and TRBJ2-7; the D gene is possibly TRBD2 (5 bases). The CDR3 spans 13 residues. Looked up from germline, CDR1 is SEHNR and CDR2 is FQNEAQ (reference sequence). Deletions cut 5 bases from V and 1 base from J, with 9 bases between. Combining the CDR3 with reference TRBV7-9 and TRBJ2-7 gives the whole variable domain DTGVSQNPRHKITKRGQNVTFRCDPISEHNRLYWYRQTLGQGPEFLTYFQNEAQLEKSRLLSDRFSAERPKGSFSTLEIQRTEQGDSAMYLCASSVRGSYEQYFGPGTRLTVT.

The sample holds a few counts of this clonotype. This rearrangement joins TRBV20-1 to TRBJ1-5, with D possibly TRBD1 on 6 matching bases. Trimming removed 2 bases from V and 7 bases from J, with 9 bases in between. CDR1 and CDR2 (germline): DFQATT, SNEGSKA (reference sequence). This CDR3 has 12 amino acids. CDR3 nucleotides: TGCAGTGCTAGAAAAGGGGGGCAGCCCCAGCATTTT. It yields the protein CSARKGGQPQHF.

This clonotype appeared many times. V gene TRBV12-3 or TRBV12-4 combines with J gene TRBJ2-1; D gene ambiguous. The CDR3 runs to 12 residues. The V gene lost 2 bases and the J gene lost 5 bases, with 4 bases spanning the gap. As DNA, the CDR3 is TGTGCCAGCAGTTTAAACCACAATGAGCAGTTCTTC. This gives the protein CASSLNHNEQFF.